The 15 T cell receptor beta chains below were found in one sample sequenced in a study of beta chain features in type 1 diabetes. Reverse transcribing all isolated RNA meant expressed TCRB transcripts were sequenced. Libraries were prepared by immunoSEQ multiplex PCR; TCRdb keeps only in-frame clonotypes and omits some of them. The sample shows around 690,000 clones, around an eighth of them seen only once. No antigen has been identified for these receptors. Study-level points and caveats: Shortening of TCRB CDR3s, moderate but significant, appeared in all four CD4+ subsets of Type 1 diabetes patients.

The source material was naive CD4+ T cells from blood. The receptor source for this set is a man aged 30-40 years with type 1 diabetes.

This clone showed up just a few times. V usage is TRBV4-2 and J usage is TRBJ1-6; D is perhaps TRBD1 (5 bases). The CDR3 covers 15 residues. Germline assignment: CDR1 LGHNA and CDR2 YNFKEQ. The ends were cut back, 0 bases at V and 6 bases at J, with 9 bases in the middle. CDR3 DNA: TGTGCCAGCAGCCAAGAGGGGCCGATTAATTCACCCCTCCACTTT. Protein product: CASSQEGPINSPLHF.

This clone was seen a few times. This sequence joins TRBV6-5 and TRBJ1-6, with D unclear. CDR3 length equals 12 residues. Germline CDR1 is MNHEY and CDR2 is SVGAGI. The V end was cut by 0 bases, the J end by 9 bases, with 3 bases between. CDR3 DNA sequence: TGTGCCAGCAGTTACTCGCGTTCACCCCTCCACTTT. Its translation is CASSYSRSPLHF.

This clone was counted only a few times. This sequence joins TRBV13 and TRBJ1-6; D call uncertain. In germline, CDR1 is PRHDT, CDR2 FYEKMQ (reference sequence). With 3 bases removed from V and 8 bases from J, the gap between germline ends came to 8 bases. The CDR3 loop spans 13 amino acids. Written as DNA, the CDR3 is TGTGCCAGCAGCTTGGCAGGAGATTCACCCCTCCACTTT. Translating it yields CASSLAGDSPLHF.

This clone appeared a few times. In nucleotides, the CDR3 is TGCGCCAGCAGCACTACCGGGACAACTGACGAGCAGTACTTC. Translation: CASSTTGTTDEQYF. The chain combines TRBV5-1 with TRBJ2-7; TRBD1 is a possible D gene (6 bases). The CDR3 spans 14 residues. Trimming pared 4 bases from V and 5 bases from J, leaving 16 bases between. In germline, CDR1 is SGHRS, CDR2 YFSETQ.

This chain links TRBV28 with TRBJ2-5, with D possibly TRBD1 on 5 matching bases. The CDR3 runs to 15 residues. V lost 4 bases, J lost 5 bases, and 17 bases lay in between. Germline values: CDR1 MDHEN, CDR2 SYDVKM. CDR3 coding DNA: TGTGCCAGCAGTTCCCAGGGCGCCGCCGAGGAGACCCAGTACTTC. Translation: CASSSQGAAEETQYF.

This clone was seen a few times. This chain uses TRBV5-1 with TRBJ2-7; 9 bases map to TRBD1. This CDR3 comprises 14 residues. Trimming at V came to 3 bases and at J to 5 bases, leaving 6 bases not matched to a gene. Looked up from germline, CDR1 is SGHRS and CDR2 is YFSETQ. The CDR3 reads CASSSRTGDNEQYF. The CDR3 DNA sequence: TGCGCCAGCAGCTCGCGGACAGGGGACAACGAGCAGTACTTC.

The DNA for the CDR3 is TGTGCCATCAGGGCGGGACAGCGGGAGGAGACCCAGTACTTC. Amino acid sequence: CAIRAGQREETQYF. V gene TRBV10-3 combines with J gene TRBJ2-5; D may be TRBD2 (8 bases). Between the trimmed V and J ends, which lost 6 bases and 5 bases, there was a span of 16 bases. The germline gives CDR1 ENHRY, CDR2 SYGVKD. The CDR3 extends over 14 amino acids.

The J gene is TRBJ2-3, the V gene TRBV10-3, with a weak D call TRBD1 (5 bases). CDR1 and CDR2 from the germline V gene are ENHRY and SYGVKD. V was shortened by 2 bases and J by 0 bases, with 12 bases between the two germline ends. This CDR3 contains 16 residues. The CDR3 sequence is CAISEKGDSSTDTQYF. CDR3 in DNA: TGTGCCATCAGTGAGAAAGGGGATTCGAGCACAGATACGCAGTATTTT.

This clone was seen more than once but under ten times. CDR3 sequence (DNA): TGTGCCAGCAGCTTGCTCCAGAACACTGAAGCTTTCTTT. Translating it yields CASSLLQNTEAFF. The chain employs TRBV7-9 and TRBJ1-1; D call uncertain. CDR1 SEHNR and CDR2 FQNEAQ come from the germline V gene (reference sequence). The CDR3 sequence is 13 residues long. Trimming pared 3 bases from V and 1 base from J, leaving 6 bases between.

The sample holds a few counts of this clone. In DNA form, the CDR3 reads TGCGCCAGCAGGGAGTCCTACGAGCAGTACTTC. Translating gives CASRESYEQYF. The chain has TRBV5-1 and TRBJ2-7; the D is unclear. Trimming left V 5 bases short and J 1 base short, with 4 bases between. Per the germline V gene, CDR1 is SGHRS and CDR2 is YFSETQ. The CDR3 is 11 amino acids. The complete variable domain, with remaining parts taken from reference TRBV5-1 and TRBJ2-7, reads KAGVTQTPRYLIKTRGQQVTLSCSPISGHRSVSWYQQTPGQGLQFLFEYFSETQRNKGNFPGRFSGRQFSNSRSEMNVSTLELGDSALYLCASRESYEQYFGPGTRLTVT.

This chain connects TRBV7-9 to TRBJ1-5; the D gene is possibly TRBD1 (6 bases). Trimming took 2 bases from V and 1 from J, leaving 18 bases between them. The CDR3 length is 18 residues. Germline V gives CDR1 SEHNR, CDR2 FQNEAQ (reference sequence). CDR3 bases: TGTGCCAGCAGCTTAACGCTGGTTCGGGGGCGCAGCAATCAGCCCCAGCATTTT. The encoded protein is CASSLTLVRGRSNQPQHF. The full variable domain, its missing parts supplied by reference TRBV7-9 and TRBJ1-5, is DTGVSQNPRHKITKRGQNVTFRCDPISEHNRLYWYRQTLGQGPEFLTYFQNEAQLEKSRLLSDRFSAERPKGSFSTLEIQRTEQGDSAMYLCASSLTLVRGRSNQPQHFGDGTRLSIL.

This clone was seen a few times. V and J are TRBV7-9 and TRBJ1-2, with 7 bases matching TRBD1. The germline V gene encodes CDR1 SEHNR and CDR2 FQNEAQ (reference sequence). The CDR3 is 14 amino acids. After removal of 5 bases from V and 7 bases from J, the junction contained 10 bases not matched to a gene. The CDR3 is CASSLTGAEVGYTF. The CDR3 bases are TGTGCCAGCAGCCTAACAGGGGCTGAGGTTGGCTACACCTTC.

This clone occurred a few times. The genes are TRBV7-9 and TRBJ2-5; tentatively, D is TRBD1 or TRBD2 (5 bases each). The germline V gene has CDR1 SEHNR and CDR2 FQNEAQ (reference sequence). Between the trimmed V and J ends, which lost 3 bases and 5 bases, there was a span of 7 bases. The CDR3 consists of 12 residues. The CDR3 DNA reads TGTGCCAGCAGCTTCGAGGGGGAGACCCAGTACTTC. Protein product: CASSFEGETQYF.

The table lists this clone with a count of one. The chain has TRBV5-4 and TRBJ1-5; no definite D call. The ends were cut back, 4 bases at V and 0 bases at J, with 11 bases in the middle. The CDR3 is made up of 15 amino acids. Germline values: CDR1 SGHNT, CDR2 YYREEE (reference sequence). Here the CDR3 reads CASSPSPYSNQPQHF. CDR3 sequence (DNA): TGTGCCAGCAGCCCTTCTCCTTATAGCAATCAGCCCCAGCATTTT.

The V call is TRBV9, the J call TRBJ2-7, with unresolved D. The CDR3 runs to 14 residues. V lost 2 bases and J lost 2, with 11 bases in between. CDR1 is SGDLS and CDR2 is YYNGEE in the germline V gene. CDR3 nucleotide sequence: TGTGCCAGCAGCGTGGGCATTACCACCTACGAGCAGTACTTC. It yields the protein CASSVGITTYEQYF.